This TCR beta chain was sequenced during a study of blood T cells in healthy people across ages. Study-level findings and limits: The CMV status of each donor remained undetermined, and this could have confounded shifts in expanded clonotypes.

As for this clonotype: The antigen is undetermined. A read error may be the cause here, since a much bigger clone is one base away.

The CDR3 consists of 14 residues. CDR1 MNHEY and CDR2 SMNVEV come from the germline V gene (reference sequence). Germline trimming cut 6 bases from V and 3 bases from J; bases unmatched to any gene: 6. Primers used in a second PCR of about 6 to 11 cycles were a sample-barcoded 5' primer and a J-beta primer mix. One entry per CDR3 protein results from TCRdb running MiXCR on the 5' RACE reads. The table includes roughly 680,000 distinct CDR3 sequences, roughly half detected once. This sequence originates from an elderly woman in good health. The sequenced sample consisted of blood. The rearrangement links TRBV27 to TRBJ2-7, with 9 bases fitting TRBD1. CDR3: CASRVGGQGYEQYF. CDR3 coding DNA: TGTGCCAGCAGAGTAGGGGGACAGGGCTACGAGCAGTACTTC.